This T cell receptor beta chain came from a study of blood T cell repertoires in COVID-19. Turning to the study itself: The analysed material was cDNA or gDNA that came from T cells, B-cell-depleted T cells, or PBMCs.

The length of the CDR3 is 15 residues. Original handling: Researchers report that nucleated cell counts were estimated from reference gene primer amplification. Repertoires were generated with immunoSEQ multiplex PCR, while TCRdb's copy carries only in-frame clones and drops some. From that table come the V and J calls and clone size; the DNA was used to work out D and trimming. In the table there are approximately 450,000 clones, 87% of which are singletons. This rearrangement joins TRBV21-1 to TRBJ2-7; the table's D call, TRBD1, has no DNA check behind it. TRBV21-1 is a known pseudogene. The sequenced sample consisted of PBMCs or T cells enriched from blood (not recorded which). This clonotype was obtained from a woman under 30 with acute COVID-19. CDR3 sequence: CASSKEGRGRYEQYF. The CDR3 DNA is TGTGCCAGCAGCAAAGAGGGCAGGGGGCGGTACGAGCAGTACTTC.